These T cell receptor beta chains were read from a single sample in a study of response to subunit inactivated influenza vaccine. TCRdb reanalysed the RT-PCR reads using MiXCR and keeps one entry per CDR3 protein. The table shows approximately 230,000 distinct CDR3 sequences, with 9.5% to 15% occurring only once. The starting material was non-naive T cells sorted from PBMCs, obtained 14 to 15 days before vaccination. The receptors originated from a man aged 45-65 years who received an inactivated influenza vaccine. The CDR3 runs from the conserved cysteine through the conserved F or W. Each record gives: D gene, J gene, clone size, V gene, CDR3 protein, CDR3 DNA. D genes are given only for firm matches. Rows give clone size only sometimes, using once, few, many, or a class for an expanded clone.

D: NA; J: TRBJ1-2; size: few; V: TRBV7-9; CDR3: CASSSQGRASYGYTF; DNA: TGTGCCAGCAGCTCCCAGGGGAGGGCTAGCTATGGCTACACCTTC
D: TRBD1; J: TRBJ2-7; size: once; V: TRBV19; CDR3: CASSRQGYYEQYF; DNA: TGTGCCAGTAGTAGACAGGGCTACTACGAGCAGTACTTC
D: NA; J: TRBJ1-6; size: few; V: TRBV20-1; CDR3: CSAREQGYNSPLHF; DNA: TGCAGTGCTAGGGAACAGGGCTATAATTCACCCCTCCACTTT
D: NA; J: TRBJ2-1; size: NA; V: TRBV28; CDR3: CASSLSGWGQFF; DNA: TGTGCCAGCAGCCTCAGCGGGTGGGGGCAGTTCTTC
D: NA; J: TRBJ2-2; size: NA; V: TRBV10-3; CDR3: CAISTGLQLGTGELFF; DNA: TGTGCCATCAGTACGGGACTCCAGTTGGGCACCGGGGAGCTGTTTTTT
D: NA; J: TRBJ1-5; size: few; V: TRBV19; CDR3: CASSMVKTGLNQPQHF; DNA: TGTGCCAGTAGTATGGTAAAGACAGGACTCAATCAGCCCCAGCATTTT
D: NA; J: TRBJ2-1; size: many; V: TRBV28; CDR3: CASSLSGRGQFF; DNA: TGTGCCAGCAGTTTATCAGGAAGGGGGCAGTTCTTC
D: TRBD1; J: TRBJ1-6; size: NA; V: TRBV12-3/TRBV12-4; CDR3: CASSSWDRNSPLHF; DNA: TGTGCCAGCAGTTCCTGGGACAGGAATTCACCCCTCCACTTT
D: TRBD1; J: TRBJ1-2; size: many; V: TRBV28; CDR3: CASTTGVSDYGYTF; DNA: TGTGCCAGCACGACAGGGGTCAGTGACTATGGCTACACCTTC
D: TRBD2; J: TRBJ2-5; size: few; V: TRBV6-5; CDR3: CASSYPTSGWRETQYF; DNA: TGTGCCAGCAGTTACCCCACTAGCGGGTGGCGGGAGACCCAGTACTTC
D: TRBD2; J: TRBJ2-2; size: few; V: TRBV7-2; CDR3: CASSLVAGDLTGELFF; DNA: TGTGCCAGCAGCTTAGTAGCGGGGGACCTCACCGGGGAGCTGTTTTTT
D: NA; J: TRBJ1-1; size: NA; V: TRBV5-5; CDR3: CASSGGAVYTEAFF; DNA: TGTGCCAGCAGCGGCGGGGCAGTATACACTGAAGCTTTCTTT
D: NA; J: TRBJ1-1; size: NA; V: TRBV12-3/TRBV12-4; CDR3: CASSFGGLNTEAFF; DNA: TGTGCCAGCAGTTTCGGAGGGCTGAACACTGAAGCTTTCTTT
D: TRBD1; J: TRBJ2-7; size: NA; V: TRBV5-1; CDR3: CASSSGTGQYEQYF; DNA: TGCGCCAGCAGCTCAGGGACAGGGCAATACGAGCAGTACTTC
D: TRBD2; J: TRBJ2-5; size: NA; V: TRBV7-9; CDR3: CASSLAFREGETQYF; DNA: TGTGCCAGCAGCTTAGCGTTCAGGGAGGGGGAGACCCAGTACTTC
D: NA; J: TRBJ2-7; size: NA; V: TRBV4-1; CDR3: CASSQVRQGPYEQYF; DNA: TGCGCCAGCAGCCAAGTTCGCCAGGGTCCCTACGAGCAGTACTTC
D: NA; J: TRBJ2-4; size: many; V: TRBV20-1; CDR3: CSAPHRAKNIQYF; DNA: TGCAGTGCCCCCCACAGGGCCAAAAACATTCAGTACTTC
D: TRBD1; J: TRBJ1-5; size: NA; V: TRBV12-3/TRBV12-4; CDR3: CASSSRGQGSNQPQHF; DNA: TGTGCCAGCAGCTCTCGGGGACAGGGCAGCAATCAGCCCCAGCATTTT
D: TRBD2; J: TRBJ2-3; size: NA; V: TRBV20-1; CDR3: CSANKLAGGSTDTQYF; DNA: TGCAGTGCTAATAAACTAGCGGGGGGTAGCACAGATACGCAGTATTTT
D: NA; J: TRBJ2-2; size: NA; V: TRBV3-1; CDR3: CASSQGLLRNTGELFF; DNA: TGTGCCAGCAGCCAAGGCTTACTGAGGAACACCGGGGAGCTGTTTTTT
D: NA; J: TRBJ1-1; size: NA; V: TRBV30; CDR3: CAWSVLPNTEAFF; DNA: TGTGCCTGGAGTGTACTCCCGAACACTGAAGCTTTCTTT
D: NA; J: TRBJ2-1; size: NA; V: TRBV2; CDR3: CASSEVEFNEQFF; DNA: TGTGCCAGCAGTGAAGTGGAGTTCAATGAGCAGTTCTTC
D: NA; J: TRBJ2-3; size: once; V: TRBV19; CDR3: CASTQRRTTSSTDTQYF; DNA: TGTGCCAGTACTCAACGGAGGACGACCTCTAGCACAGATACGCAGTATTTT
D: NA; J: TRBJ1-2; size: few; V: TRBV15; CDR3: CATSSLWGDGYTF; DNA: TGTGCCACCAGCAGCCTTTGGGGGGATGGCTACACCTTC